Here is one TCR beta chain with its context. What it binds is not known. CDR1 is LGHNT and CDR2 is FRNRAP in the germline V gene. V lost 0 bases and J 7 bases, leaving 6 bases between the germline ends. The CDR3 has 12 amino acids. The data derive from a study of T cells in localized non-small cell lung cancer. Findings and caveats of the study: Clonality of T cells reached its maximum in uninvolved adjacent lung, surpassing tumor. Because researchers sequenced only one region of the tumor, heterogeneity is still possible.

Repertoires were generated with immunoSEQ multiplex PCR, while TCRdb's copy carries only in-frame clones and drops some. The table has some 30,000 clones, about four fifths seen once. This TCR came from a male donor at least 60 years old with stage II squamous cell lung carcinoma. The sample in question was peripheral blood, obtained before any cancer treatment. V and J are TRBV12-5 and TRBJ2-5; tentative D call: TRBD2 (6 bases). The CDR3 sequence: CASGLVGRTQYF. For the CDR3, the DNA is TGTGCTAGTGGTTTGGTCGGGAGGACCCAGTACTTC.